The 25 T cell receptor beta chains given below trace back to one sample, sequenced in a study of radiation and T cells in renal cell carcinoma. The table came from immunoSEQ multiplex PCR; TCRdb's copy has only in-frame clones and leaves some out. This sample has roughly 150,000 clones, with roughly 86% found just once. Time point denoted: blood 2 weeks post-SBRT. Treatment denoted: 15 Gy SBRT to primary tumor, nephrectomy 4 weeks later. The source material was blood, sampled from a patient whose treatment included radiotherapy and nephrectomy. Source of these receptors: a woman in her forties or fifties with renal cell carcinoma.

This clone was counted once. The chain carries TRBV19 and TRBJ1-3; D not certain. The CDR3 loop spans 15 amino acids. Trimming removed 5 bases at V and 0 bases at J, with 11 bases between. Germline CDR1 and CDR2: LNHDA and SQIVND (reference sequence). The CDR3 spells CASSLPAGSGNTIYF. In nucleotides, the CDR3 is TGTGCCAGTAGTCTCCCAGCGGGCTCTGGAAACACCATATATTTT.

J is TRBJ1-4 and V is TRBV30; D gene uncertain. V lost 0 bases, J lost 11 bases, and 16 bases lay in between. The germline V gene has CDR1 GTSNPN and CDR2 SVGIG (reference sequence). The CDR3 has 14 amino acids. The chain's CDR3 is CAWSVRRSAEKLFF. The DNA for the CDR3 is TGTGCCTGGAGTGTACGGCGGTCCGCTGAGAAACTGTTTTTT.

The CDR3 loop reads CASSPQGATGELFF. The CDR3 nucleotides read TGTGCCAGCAGCCCACAGGGAGCAACCGGGGAGCTGTTTTTT. The chain is built from TRBV25-1 and TRBJ2-2, with a possible D match to TRBD1 (6 bases). The CDR3 sequence is 14 residues long. The ends were cut back, 6 bases at V and 5 bases at J, with 13 bases in the middle. Germline V gene lookup returns CDR1 MGHDK and CDR2 SYGVNS.

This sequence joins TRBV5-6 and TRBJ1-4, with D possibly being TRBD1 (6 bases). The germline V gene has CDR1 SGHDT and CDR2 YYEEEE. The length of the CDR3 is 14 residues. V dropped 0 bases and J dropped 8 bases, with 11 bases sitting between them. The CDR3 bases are TGTGCCAGCAGCTTGGGGTCAGGGGAGGAAAAACTGTTTTTT. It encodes CASSLGSGEEKLFF.

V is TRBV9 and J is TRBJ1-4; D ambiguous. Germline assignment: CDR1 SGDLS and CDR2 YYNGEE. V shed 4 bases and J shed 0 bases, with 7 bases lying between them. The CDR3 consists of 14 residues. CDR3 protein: CASSRHSTNEKLFF. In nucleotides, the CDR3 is TGTGCCAGCAGCAGACATTCAACTAATGAAAAACTGTTTTTT.

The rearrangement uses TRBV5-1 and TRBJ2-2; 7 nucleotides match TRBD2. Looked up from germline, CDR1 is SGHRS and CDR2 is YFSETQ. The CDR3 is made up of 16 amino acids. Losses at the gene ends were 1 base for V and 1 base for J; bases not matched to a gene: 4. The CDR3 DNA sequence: TGCGCCAGCAGCTTGTTTGCGGGGGAGAACACCGGGGAGCTGTTTTTT. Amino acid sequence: CASSLFAGENTGELFF. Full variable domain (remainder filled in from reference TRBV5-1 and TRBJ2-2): KAGVTQTPRYLIKTRGQQVTLSCSPISGHRSVSWYQQTPGQGLQFLFEYFSETQRNKGNFPGRFSGRQFSNSRSEMNVSTLELGDSALYLCASSLFAGENTGELFFGEGSRLTVL.

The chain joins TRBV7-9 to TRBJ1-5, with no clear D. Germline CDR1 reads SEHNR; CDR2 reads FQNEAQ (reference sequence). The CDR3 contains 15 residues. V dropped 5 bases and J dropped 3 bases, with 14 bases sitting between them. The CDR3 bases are TGTGCCAGCAGCCGGGATCCAGGCGCCAATCAGCCCCAGCATTTT. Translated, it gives CASSRDPGANQPQHF.

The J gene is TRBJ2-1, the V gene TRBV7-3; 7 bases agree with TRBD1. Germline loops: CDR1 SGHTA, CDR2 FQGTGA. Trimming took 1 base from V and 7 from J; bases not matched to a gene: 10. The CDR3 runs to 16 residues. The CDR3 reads CASSLMGGQGVNEQFF. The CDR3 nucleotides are TGTGCCAGCAGCTTAATGGGCGGGCAGGGGGTGAATGAGCAGTTCTTC.

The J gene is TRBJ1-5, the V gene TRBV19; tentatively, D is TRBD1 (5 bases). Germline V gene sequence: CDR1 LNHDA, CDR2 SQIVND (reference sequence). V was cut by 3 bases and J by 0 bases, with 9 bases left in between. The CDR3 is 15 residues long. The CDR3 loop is CASSIQGYSNQPQHF. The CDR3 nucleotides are TGTGCCAGTAGTATCCAGGGATATAGCAATCAGCCCCAGCATTTT.

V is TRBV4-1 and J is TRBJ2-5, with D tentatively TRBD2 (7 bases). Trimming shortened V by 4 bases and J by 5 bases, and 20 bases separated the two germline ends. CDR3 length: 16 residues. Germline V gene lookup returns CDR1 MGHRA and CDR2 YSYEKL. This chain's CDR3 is CASSPYSRGGVETQYF. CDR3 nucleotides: TGCGCCAGCAGCCCGTATTCGAGGGGGGGTGTCGAGACCCAGTACTTC.

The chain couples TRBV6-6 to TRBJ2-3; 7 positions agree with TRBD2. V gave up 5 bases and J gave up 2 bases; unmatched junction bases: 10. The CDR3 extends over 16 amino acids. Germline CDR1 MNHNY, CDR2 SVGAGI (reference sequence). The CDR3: CASSPARLALTDTQYF. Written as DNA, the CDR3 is TGTGCCAGCAGTCCCGCGAGACTAGCCCTCACAGATACGCAGTATTTT.

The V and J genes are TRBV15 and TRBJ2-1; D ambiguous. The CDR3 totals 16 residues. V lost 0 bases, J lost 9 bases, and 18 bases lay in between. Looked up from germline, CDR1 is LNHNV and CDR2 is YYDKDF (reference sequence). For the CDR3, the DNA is TGTGCCACCAGCAGAGACTTTGGCTCCGGCGAATCTGAGCAGTTCTTC. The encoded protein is CATSRDFGSGESEQFF.

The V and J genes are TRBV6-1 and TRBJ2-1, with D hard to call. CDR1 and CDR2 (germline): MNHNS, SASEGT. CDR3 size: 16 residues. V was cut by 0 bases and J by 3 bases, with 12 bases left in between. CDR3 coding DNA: TGTGCCAGCAGTGAAGCGATCGGACGGCGCTACAATGAGCAGTTCTTC. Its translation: CASSEAIGRRYNEQFF.

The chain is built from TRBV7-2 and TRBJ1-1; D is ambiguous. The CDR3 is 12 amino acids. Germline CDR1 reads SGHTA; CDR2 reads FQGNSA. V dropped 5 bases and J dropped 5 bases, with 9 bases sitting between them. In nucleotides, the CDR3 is TGTGCCAGCAGCAAGTTGGGAACTGAAGCTTTCTTT. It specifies CASSKLGTEAFF.

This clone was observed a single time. Written as DNA, the CDR3 is TGTGCCAGCAGACCGAACAGGGGGTCGGGAAACACCATATATTTT. It yields the protein CASRPNRGSGNTIYF. V and J are TRBV6-5 and TRBJ1-3; 8 bases are a match to TRBD1. The length of the CDR3 is 15 residues. Germline CDR1 is MNHEY and CDR2 is SVGAGI. The junction had 8 bases not matched to a gene; V was cut back by 6 bases and J by 4 bases.

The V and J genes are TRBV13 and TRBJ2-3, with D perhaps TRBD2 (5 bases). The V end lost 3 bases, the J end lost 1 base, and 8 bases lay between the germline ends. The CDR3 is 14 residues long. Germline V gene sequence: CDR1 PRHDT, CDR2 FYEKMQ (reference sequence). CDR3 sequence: CASSFRTGTDTQYF. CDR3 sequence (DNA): TGTGCCAGCAGCTTTAGGACTGGCACAGATACGCAGTATTTT.

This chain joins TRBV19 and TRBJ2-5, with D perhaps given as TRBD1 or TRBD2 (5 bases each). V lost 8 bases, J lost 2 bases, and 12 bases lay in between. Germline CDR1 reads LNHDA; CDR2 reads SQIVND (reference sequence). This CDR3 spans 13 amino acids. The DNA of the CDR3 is TGTGCCAGTGGAACGGGACGGCAAGAGACCCAGTACTTC. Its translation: CASGTGRQETQYF.

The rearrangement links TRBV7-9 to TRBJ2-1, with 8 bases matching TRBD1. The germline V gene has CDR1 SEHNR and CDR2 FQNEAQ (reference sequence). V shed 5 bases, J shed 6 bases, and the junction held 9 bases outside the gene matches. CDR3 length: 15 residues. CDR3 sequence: CASSRTGTGGNEQFF. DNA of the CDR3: TGTGCCAGCAGCCGTACCGGGACAGGTGGCAATGAGCAGTTCTTC. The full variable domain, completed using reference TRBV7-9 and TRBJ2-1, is DTGVSQNPRHKITKRGQNVTFRCDPISEHNRLYWYRQTLGQGPEFLTYFQNEAQLEKSRLLSDRFSAERPKGSFSTLEIQRTEQGDSAMYLCASSRTGTGGNEQFFGPGTRLTVL.

The CDR3 loop reads CASSLGTGGTGNTIYF. The CDR3 region has the DNA TGTGCCAGCAGCTTAGGAACAGGGGGAACTGGAAACACCATATATTTT. The rearrangement links TRBV7-2 to TRBJ1-3; 8 nucleotides match TRBD1. Unmatched junction bases numbered 4, after V lost 1 base and J lost 2 bases. The CDR3 has 16 residues. Germline CDR1 reads SGHTA; CDR2 reads FQGNSA.

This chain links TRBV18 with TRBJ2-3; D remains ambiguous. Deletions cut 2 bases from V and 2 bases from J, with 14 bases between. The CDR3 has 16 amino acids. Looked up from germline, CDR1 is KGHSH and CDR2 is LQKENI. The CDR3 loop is CASSPNLQSSTDTQYF. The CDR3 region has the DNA TGTGCCAGCTCACCAAATTTACAGAGCTCCACAGATACGCAGTATTTT. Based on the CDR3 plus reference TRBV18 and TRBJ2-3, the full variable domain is NAGVMQNPRHLVRRRGQEARLRCSPMKGHSHVYWYRQLPEEGLKFMVYLQKENIIDESGMPKERFSAEFPKEGPSILRIQQVVRGDSAAYFCASSPNLQSSTDTQYFGPGTRLTVL.

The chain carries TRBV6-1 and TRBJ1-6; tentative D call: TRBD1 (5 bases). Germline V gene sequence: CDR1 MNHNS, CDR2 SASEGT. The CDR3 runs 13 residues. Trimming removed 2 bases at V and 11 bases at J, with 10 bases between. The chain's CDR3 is CASSETGTTPLHF. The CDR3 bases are TGTGCCAGCAGTGAAACAGGTACTACACCCCTCCACTTT.

The CDR3 here is CASSQGDAVSYEQYF. Written as DNA, the CDR3 is TGTGCCAGCAGCCAAGGGGACGCCGTCTCCTACGAGCAGTACTTC. The V and J genes are TRBV6-5 and TRBJ2-7; D tentatively fits TRBD1 or TRBD2 (5 bases each). Trimming removed 6 bases at V and 0 bases at J, with 15 bases between. This CDR3 is built from 15 residues. Germline V CDR1 and CDR2: MNHEY, SVGAGI.

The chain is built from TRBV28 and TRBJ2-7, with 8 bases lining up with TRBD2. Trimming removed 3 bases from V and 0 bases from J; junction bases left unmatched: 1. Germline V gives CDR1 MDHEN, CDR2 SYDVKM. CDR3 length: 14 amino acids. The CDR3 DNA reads TGTGCCAGCAGTTTGGCGGGGGGCTCCTACGAGCAGTACTTC. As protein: CASSLAGGSYEQYF.

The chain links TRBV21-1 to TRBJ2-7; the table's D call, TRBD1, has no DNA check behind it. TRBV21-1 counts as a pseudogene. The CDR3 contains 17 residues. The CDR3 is CASSKVHRGQVPYEQYF. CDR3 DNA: TGTGCCAGCAGCAAAGTCCACAGGGGGCAGGTCCCTTACGAGCAGTACTTC.

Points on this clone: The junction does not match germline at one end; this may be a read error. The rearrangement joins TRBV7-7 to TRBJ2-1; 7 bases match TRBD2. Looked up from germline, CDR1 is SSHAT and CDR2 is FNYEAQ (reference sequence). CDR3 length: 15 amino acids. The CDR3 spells CASSLGGRGHDEQFF. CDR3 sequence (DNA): TGTGCTAGCAGCTTAGGAGGGAGGGGCCATGATGAGCAGTTCTTC.